Below, 2 T cell receptor beta chains from the same sample are listed, as sequenced in a study. Via MiXCR, TCRdb re-called the RT-PCR reads, giving one row per CDR3 protein. Of about 680,000 distinct CDR3 sequences listed, 14% are singletons. Sequenced material: memory CD4+ T cells from blood. The receptor set was obtained from a female donor in good health, serving as a healthy control.

This clonotype was found many times. The rearrangement uses TRBV20-1 and TRBJ2-3, with 8 nucleotides matching TRBD2. CDR3 size: 13 residues. CDR1 is DFQATT and CDR2 is SNEGSKA in the germline V gene (reference sequence). The V gene end was trimmed by 7 bases and the J gene end by 5 bases; junction bases not matched to a gene: 8. The CDR3 DNA sequence: TGCAGTGTCCCGGGACTAGGAATAGATACGCAGTATTTT. This translates into CSVPGLGIDTQYF.

V gene TRBV29-1 combines with J gene TRBJ2-5; D is unclear. CDR3 size: 12 residues. V lost 3 bases and J lost 2, with 7 bases in between. Germline assignment: CDR1 SQVTM and CDR2 ANQGSEA. This chain's CDR3 is CSVDYRQETQYF. The CDR3 nucleotides are TGCAGCGTTGATTATCGACAAGAGACCCAGTACTTC.